The T cell receptor beta chain under discussion was sequenced for a study of cytotoxic CD8 clonotypes in ibrutinib-treated CLL. The CDR3 has 15 residues. Germline values: CDR1 SGHTS, CDR2 YDEGEE. Trimming cost V 5 bases and J 1 base; bases outside gene matches: 5. Only in-frame clones appear in the TCRdb table, and some are missing; sequencing was by immunoSEQ multiplex PCR. The table shows tens of thousands of clones, with about 86% occurring only once. This TCR derives from a human donor with chronic lymphocytic leukemia. The input for sequencing was PBMCs, taken before ibrutinib treatment. The V gene is TRBV5-8, the J gene TRBJ2-5; 10 nucleotides agree with TRBD2. The CDR3 nucleotides are TGTGCCAGCAGATACGAGCGGGAGGGCCAAGAGACCCAGTACTTC. This translates into CASRYEREGQETQYF.